This entry lists 25 T cell receptor beta chains sequenced from one sample in a study of Ad26.COV2.S vaccination and SARS-CoV-2 variants. Treatment here: roughly 20 received Ad26.COV2.S at low or high dose, single or two shots; several received placebo; per-sample allocation not given. Repertoires come from day 63 after the first vaccine or placebo injection. Produced via immunoSEQ multiplex PCR; TCRdb's table is partial and in-frame only. Of 500,000 or so clones listed, about 88% are singletons. This specimen consisted of peripheral blood, obtained in a trial of Ad26.COV2.S vaccine versus placebo. The receptors here all came from a person between 18 and 65 years old who received the Ad26.COV2.S COVID-19 vaccine or a placebo.

The gene calls are TRBV21-1 and TRBJ1-2. TRBV21-1 counts as a pseudogene. The CDR3 runs to 17 residues. The CDR3 coding sequence is TGTGCCAGCAGCAGAGCACGCTCCAACAAGGGTCGGGGAGGCTACACCTTC. Its protein is CASSRARSNKGRGGYTF.

Only a few counts were recorded for this clone. Here the CDR3 reads CATHRGSSPLHF. In DNA, the CDR3 is TGTGCCACCCACAGAGGCAGTTCACCCCTCCACTTT. This chain uses TRBV6-5 with TRBJ1-6; D not certain. Germline V CDR1 and CDR2: MNHEY, SVGAGI. The CDR3 is made up of 12 amino acids. Trimming removed 10 bases from V and 9 bases from J, with 13 bases in between.

The rearrangement uses TRBV18 and TRBJ1-2; a possible D gene is TRBD1 (6 bases). CDR3 length: 16 residues. The V and J ends lost 3 bases and 6 bases respectively, with 20 bases between them. Germline V gives CDR1 KGHSH, CDR2 LQKENI. CDR3 bases: TGTGCCAGCTCACCTCAACAGACTCCAGGGGCAGATGGCTACACCTTC. Its translation: CASSPQQTPGADGYTF.

The V and J genes are TRBV5-1 and TRBJ2-2; tentatively, D is TRBD2 (6 bases). CDR3 size: 14 residues. Trimming removed 9 bases at V and 4 bases at J, with 16 bases between. Germline V gives CDR1 SGHRS, CDR2 YFSETQ. CDR3 nucleotides: TGCGCCACCACTCCGGGACTTACCACCGGGGAGCTGTTTTTT. Translated: CATTPGLTTGELFF. Complete variable domain (other parts from reference TRBV5-1 and TRBJ2-2): KAGVTQTPRYLIKTRGQQVTLSCSPISGHRSVSWYQQTPGQGLQFLFEYFSETQRNKGNFPGRFSGRQFSNSRSEMNVSTLELGDSALYLCATTPGLTTGELFFGEGSRLTVL.

The V and J genes are TRBV9 and TRBJ1-1; maybe TRBD1 (6 bases). Germline V gene data show CDR1 as SGDLS and CDR2 as YYNGEE. This CDR3 has 14 residues. V was trimmed by 0 bases and J by 11 bases, leaving 17 bases between them. The CDR3 loop is CASSVGGQSVLAFF. As DNA, the CDR3 is TGTGCCAGCAGCGTAGGCGGACAGAGCGTTTTGGCTTTCTTT.

V and J are TRBV5-1 and TRBJ2-7; possibly TRBD2 for D (7 bases). Germline CDR1 SGHRS, CDR2 YFSETQ. Between the trimmed V and J ends, which lost 3 bases and 3 bases, there was a span of 13 bases. This CDR3 is 14 amino acids long. The CDR3 region is CASSSGASGYEQYF. As DNA, the CDR3 is TGCGCCAGCAGCTCAGGGGCTAGCGGCTACGAGCAGTACTTC.

J is TRBJ2-7 and V is TRBV27; tentatively, D is TRBD1 (6 bases). In germline, CDR1 is MNHEY, CDR2 SMNVEV (reference sequence). This CDR3 is 16 amino acids long. The V end was cut by 4 bases, the J end by 2 bases, with 18 bases between. Here the CDR3 reads CASSSVSGTRTYEQYF. DNA for the CDR3: TGTGCCAGCAGTTCTGTATCCGGGACAAGGACCTACGAGCAGTACTTC.

The chain employs TRBV28 and TRBJ2-7, with 10 bases aligning to TRBD2. The CDR3 totals 14 residues. With V trimmed by 5 bases and J by 4 bases, 5 bases remained unmatched. Germline values: CDR1 MDHEN, CDR2 SYDVKM. The CDR3 DNA sequence: TGTGCCAGCAGTCTCGGACTAGCGGAGTACGAGCAGTACGTC. This gives the protein CASSLGLAEYEQYV.

The rearrangement uses TRBV6-5 and TRBJ2-7, with D perhaps matching TRBD2 (6 bases). V lost 6 bases and J lost 2, with 17 bases in between. The CDR3 extends over 15 amino acids. CDR1 is MNHEY, CDR2 SVGAGI, per germline. The CDR3 DNA reads TGTGCCAGCAGCCCCGACAGCGGGCCTACCTACGAGCAGTACTTC. Translated, it gives CASSPDSGPTYEQYF.

This chain connects TRBV5-6 to TRBJ2-7; D is unresolved. V was clipped by 0 bases and J by 2 bases, with 15 bases between them. Germline CDR1 and CDR2: SGHDT and YYEEEE. The CDR3 loop spans 16 amino acids. CDR3 in amino acids: CASSLAWPPGPYEQYF. The CDR3 DNA is TGTGCCAGCAGCTTGGCCTGGCCCCCCGGCCCCTACGAGCAGTACTTC.

This chain uses TRBV9 with TRBJ1-4; D call uncertain. The V end was cut by 0 bases, the J end by 10 bases, with 10 bases between. The CDR3 covers 13 residues. The germline V gene encodes CDR1 SGDLS and CDR2 YYNGEE. CDR3 nucleotide sequence: TGTGCCAGCAGCGTAGGGGTCGGTGGAAAACTGTTTTTT. Protein sequence: CASSVGVGGKLFF.

The table lists this clone with a count of one. The chain combines TRBV30 with TRBJ1-1; the D is unclear. Germline-derived CDR1 and CDR2 are GTSNPN and SVGIG (reference sequence). This CDR3 has 16 residues. Trimming took 1 base from V and 0 from J, leaving 15 bases between them. CDR3 protein: CAWSDEYKVLNTEAFF. The CDR3 nucleotides read TGTGCCTGGAGTGACGAATATAAGGTTTTGAACACTGAAGCTTTCTTT.

The V call is TRBV9, the J call TRBJ2-5; TRBD2 matches at 7 bases. The CDR3 runs to 14 residues. The ends lost 0 bases at V and 4 bases at J; junction bases unmatched: 3. Germline V gene lookup returns CDR1 SGDLS and CDR2 YYNGEE. CDR3 coding DNA: TGTGCCAGCAGCGTAGTCGGCGGGAGAGAGACCCAGTACTTC. Its translation: CASSVVGGRETQYF.

The rearrangement joins TRBV27 to TRBJ2-2, with D possibly TRBD1 on 6 matching bases. V was pared by 5 bases and J by 6 bases, with 19 bases between. The CDR3 has 16 amino acids. Germline CDR1 MNHEY, CDR2 SMNVEV (reference sequence). CDR3 in DNA: TGTGCCAGCAGTGCCGGGACACACCTTTGGGCCGGGGAGCTGTTTTTT. Its protein is CASSAGTHLWAGELFF.

The rearrangement joins TRBV4-3 to TRBJ1-2, with no clear D. Germline-derived CDR1 and CDR2 are LGHNA and YSLEER. Between the trimmed V and J ends, which lost 0 bases and 0 bases, there was a span of 8 bases. The CDR3 is 15 amino acids. The CDR3, as DNA: TGCGCCAGCAGCCAAGAAGTCAGATCTAACTATGGCTACACCTTC. Residues: CASSQEVRSNYGYTF.

The DNA of the CDR3 is TGTGCCAGCAGCTTCACAGGATACACAGATACGCAGTATTTT. It yields the protein CASSFTGYTDTQYF. The chain links TRBV7-9 to TRBJ2-3; perhaps TRBD1 as D (5 bases). V shed 3 bases and J shed 2 bases, with 9 bases lying between them. CDR3 length equals 14 residues. From germline, CDR1 is SEHNR and CDR2 FQNEAQ (reference sequence).

This chain uses TRBV28 with TRBJ2-7; 7 bases match TRBD2. In germline, CDR1 is MDHEN, CDR2 SYDVKM. The CDR3 length is 14 residues. With 6 bases clipped from V and 2 bases from J, the junction kept 7 bases outside the gene matches. The CDR3 is CASRRLAATYEQYF. CDR3 DNA sequence: TGTGCCAGCAGGAGACTAGCTGCAACCTACGAGCAGTACTTC. The whole variable domain, remainder taken from reference TRBV28 and TRBJ2-7, is DVKVTQSSRYLVKRTGEKVFLECVQDMDHENMFWYRQDPGLGLRLIYFSYDVKMKEKGDIPEGYSVSREKKERFSLILESASTNQTSMYLCASRRLAATYEQYFGPGTRLTVT.

The chain couples TRBV6-5 to TRBJ1-5; weak D call: TRBD1 (6 bases). The CDR3 consists of 15 residues. The germline gives CDR1 MNHEY, CDR2 SVGAGI. V was cut by 2 bases and J by 2 bases, with 10 bases left in between. The CDR3, as DNA: TGTGCCAGCAGTTACCGACGGGGGCGCAATCAGCCCCAGCATTTT. Its translation: CASSYRRGRNQPQHF.

This clone appeared once. The chain is built from TRBV4-2 and TRBJ1-1; D is unresolved. Germline V gives CDR1 LGHNA, CDR2 YNFKEQ. Trimming cost V 0 bases and J 2 bases, with 16 bases left between them. The CDR3 extends over 17 amino acids. In DNA, the CDR3 is TGTGCCAGCAGCCAAGATGAAGGACCGCACCAAAACACTGAAGCTTTCTTT. Amino acids: CASSQDEGPHQNTEAFF.

In this sample, this clone turned up a few times. The V call is TRBV15, the J call TRBJ1-1; 8 bases fit TRBD1. Germline-derived CDR1 and CDR2 are LNHNV and YYDKDF (reference sequence). V lost 2 bases to trimming and J lost 4 bases; unmatched junction nucleotides: 3. The CDR3 contains 14 residues. The CDR3 nucleotides are TGTGCCACCAGCAGACAGGGGGCAGGCACTGAAGCTTTCTTT. Its translation is CATSRQGAGTEAFF.

The chain links TRBV5-1 to TRBJ2-2; maybe TRBD2 (5 bases). Germline V CDR1 and CDR2: SGHRS, YFSETQ. The CDR3 sequence is 15 residues long. Trimming shortened V by 2 bases and J by 1 base, and 9 bases separated the two germline ends. The CDR3 nucleotides are TGCGCCAGCAGCTTAGCGGAACTGAACACCGGGGAGCTGTTTTTT. Protein: CASSLAELNTGELFF.

The chain uses TRBV5-6 and TRBJ1-1; D is perhaps TRBD1 (5 bases). From germline, CDR1 is SGHDT and CDR2 YYEEEE. The CDR3 covers 13 residues. V was cut by 6 bases and J by 5 bases, with 14 bases left in between. Written as DNA, the CDR3 is TGTGCCAGCACCCCTGGGGGGGAAACTGAAGCTTTCTTT. It translates to CASTPGGETEAFF. The entire variable domain, with the rest obtained from reference TRBV5-6 and TRBJ1-1, is as follows: DAGVTQSPTHLIKTRGQQVTLRCSPKSGHDTVSWYQQALGQGPQFIFQYYEEEERQRGNFPDRFSGHQFPNYSSELNVNALLLGDSALYLCASTPGGETEAFFGQGTRLTVV.

In its sample, this clone was seen once. The V gene is TRBV27, the J gene TRBJ1-2, with D maybe TRBD1 (5 bases). The V gene lost 7 bases and the J gene lost 7 bases, with 13 bases spanning the gap. The germline gives CDR1 MNHEY, CDR2 SMNVEV (reference sequence). The CDR3 sequence is 12 residues long. CDR3 sequence: CASMGVGGGYTF. In DNA, the CDR3 is TGTGCCAGCATGGGAGTCGGGGGTGGCTACACCTTC.

CDR3 protein: CASSDLLLASDTQYF. CDR3 coding DNA: TGCGCCAGCAGCGACTTGCTCTTAGCTTCCGATACGCAGTATTTT. The chain uses TRBV4-1 and TRBJ2-3; D uncertain. Germline V CDR1 and CDR2: MGHRA, YSYEKL. The V end lost 5 bases, the J end lost 6 bases, and 18 bases lay between the germline ends. The CDR3 loop spans 15 amino acids.

The J gene is TRBJ1-1, the V gene TRBV20-1; possibly TRBD1 for D (5 bases). The CDR3 is made up of 11 amino acids. The germline gives CDR1 DFQATT, CDR2 SNEGSKA (reference sequence). V was pared by 2 bases and J by 8 bases, with 9 bases between. The CDR3 here is CSARFGDEAFF. The CDR3 coding sequence is TGCAGTGCTAGATTCGGGGACGAAGCTTTCTTT.